This is a list of T cell receptor beta chains from one sample in a study of blood T cell repertoires in COVID-19. This table comes from immunoSEQ multiplex PCR, and its TCRdb copy is limited to in-frame clones, with some not included. This sample has approximately 90,000 clones; 88% occur once, and the top ten carry roughly 0.51%. Sequencing used peripheral blood. Receptor source: a man between 60 and 75 years old with acute or convalescent COVID-19. CDR3s leave out the opening cysteine and the closing phenylalanine or tryptophan. The order of the fields is J gene, V gene, CDR3 protein.

j_gene: TRBJ1-2; v_gene: TRBV27; CDR3aa: ASSSSGTVYGYT
j_gene: TRBJ2-3; v_gene: TRBV5-6; CDR3aa: ASNQPGLSTDTQY
j_gene: TRBJ1-4; v_gene: TRBV12-5; CDR3aa: ASGLSSSRGGGEKLF
j_gene: TRBJ1-1; v_gene: TRBV9; CDR3aa: ASSVGAGGGEAF
j_gene: TRBJ2-5; v_gene: TRBV12-3/TRBV12-4; CDR3aa: ASSLRTRKRN
j_gene: TRBJ1-2; v_gene: TRBV6-1; CDR3aa: ASSESYNYGYT
j_gene: TRBJ1-2; v_gene: TRBV5-5; CDR3aa: ASSPRLVGWRYGYT
j_gene: TRBJ1-4; v_gene: TRBV5-1; CDR3aa: ASSRGENEKLF
j_gene: TRBJ1-5; v_gene: TRBV11-2; CDR3aa: ASSQGQGHSNQPQH
j_gene: TRBJ1-2; v_gene: TRBV7-9; CDR3aa: ASSLGRERGYT
j_gene: TRBJ1-3; v_gene: TRBV3-1/TRBV3-2; CDR3aa: ASSQPGGAQGNTIY
j_gene: TRBJ2-7; v_gene: TRBV11-2; CDR3aa: ASSPRFQMRGGYEQY
j_gene: TRBJ2-5; v_gene: TRBV7-6; CDR3aa: ASSPHTGGAETQY
j_gene: TRBJ2-7; v_gene: TRBV18; CDR3aa: ASSPALAGASYEQY
j_gene: TRBJ1-1; v_gene: TRBV7-3; CDR3aa: ASSLTGNQAEAF
j_gene: TRBJ2-2; v_gene: TRBV11-3; CDR3aa: ASSLVSGSLTGELF
j_gene: TRBJ2-7; v_gene: TRBV28; CDR3aa: ASSLGQVYEQY
j_gene: TRBJ1-5; v_gene: TRBV10-3; CDR3aa: AISDLAGNQPQH
j_gene: TRBJ1-5; v_gene: TRBV5-5; CDR3aa: ASSRDLRLPQH
j_gene: TRBJ1-3; v_gene: TRBV6-5; CDR3aa: ASSPLAGSADTIY
j_gene: TRBJ1-1; v_gene: TRBV19; CDR3aa: ASSLRTGARAF
j_gene: TRBJ2-3; v_gene: TRBV27; CDR3aa: ASRARGATDTQY
j_gene: TRBJ2-1; v_gene: TRBV5-1; CDR3aa: ASSPGLAGENNEQF
j_gene: TRBJ2-5; v_gene: TRBV7-3; CDR3aa: ASSSPSTGAETQY
j_gene: TRBJ2-7; v_gene: TRBV3-1/TRBV3-2; CDR3aa: ASSQTTGMEQY
j_gene: TRBJ1-2; v_gene: TRBV27; CDR3aa: ASSSDRGYGYT
j_gene: TRBJ1-5; v_gene: TRBV4-2; CDR3aa: ASSQAPSDHQH
j_gene: TRBJ2-7; v_gene: TRBV5-6; CDR3aa: ASSLVGPTALREQY
j_gene: TRBJ2-7; v_gene: TRBV5-6; CDR3aa: ASSLSLTGSYEQY
j_gene: TRBJ1-2; v_gene: TRBV5-1; CDR3aa: ASSRGQGVGYT
j_gene: TRBJ2-7; v_gene: TRBV3-1/TRBV3-2; CDR3aa: ASSQELASYEQY
j_gene: TRBJ1-2; v_gene: TRBV19; CDR3aa: ASKPDRGFYGYT
j_gene: TRBJ2-2; v_gene: TRBV5-1; CDR3aa: ASSPLQGGTGELF
j_gene: TRBJ2-3; v_gene: TRBV20-1; CDR3aa: SASKRDRTDTQY
j_gene: TRBJ2-5; v_gene: TRBV19; CDR3aa: ASRGFLAGSQETQY
j_gene: TRBJ2-2; v_gene: TRBV2; CDR3aa: ASSEGLPGTGELF
j_gene: TRBJ1-1; v_gene: TRBV12-3/TRBV12-4; CDR3aa: ASSLVGEAF
j_gene: TRBJ1-6; v_gene: TRBV6-1; CDR3aa: ASSEELSSYNSPLH
j_gene: TRBJ2-1; v_gene: TRBV4-1; CDR3aa: ASSQELAGGYNEQF
j_gene: TRBJ2-7; v_gene: TRBV5-1; CDR3aa: ASSLDRTGAREQY
j_gene: TRBJ1-1; v_gene: TRBV5-4; CDR3aa: ASSSSGTPLLAEAF
j_gene: TRBJ2-1; v_gene: TRBV30; CDR3aa: AWNLPGLGYNEQF
j_gene: TRBJ1-1; v_gene: TRBV29-1; CDR3aa: SPPPVVLAF
j_gene: TRBJ1-2; v_gene: TRBV6-1; CDR3aa: ASSERDSYGYT
j_gene: TRBJ2-2; v_gene: TRBV30; CDR3aa: AWGQGQRELF
j_gene: TRBJ2-5; v_gene: TRBV10-3; CDR3aa: AISDRETQY
j_gene: TRBJ2-1; v_gene: TRBV7-9; CDR3aa: ASSRTEGSYNEQF
j_gene: TRBJ2-7; v_gene: TRBV6-6; CDR3aa: ASSSFRASAGEQY
j_gene: TRBJ2-1; v_gene: TRBV5-4; CDR3aa: ASHRDRDIGEQF
j_gene: TRBJ2-7; v_gene: TRBV9; CDR3aa: ASSPGGGALDEQY
j_gene: TRBJ2-7; v_gene: TRBV6-5; CDR3aa: ASSSALTEYEQY
j_gene: TRBJ2-5; v_gene: TRBV30; CDR3aa: AWSAGTSGLAGETQY